A single sample is the source of the 23 T cell receptor beta chains below, sequenced in a study of CD8+ T cells in alopecia areata. Following extraction, RNA underwent reverse transcription to cDNA, which served as the sequencing template. The table came from immunoSEQ multiplex PCR; TCRdb's copy has only in-frame clones and leaves some out. The sample holds 220,000 or so clones, around three fifths seen once. The sequencing used CD4+ T cells sorted from blood, collected at week 0. The origin of the receptors is a human donor with alopecia areata.

This sequence joins TRBV7-9 and TRBJ2-5, with D perhaps being TRBD1 or TRBD2 (7 bases each). Germline lookup yields CDR1 SEHNR and CDR2 FQNEAQ (reference sequence). The CDR3 length is 13 residues. Trimming removed 5 bases at V and 6 bases at J, with 13 bases between. The CDR3 coding sequence is TGTGCCAGCAGCCGCCAGGGGGGGCAGACCCAGTACTTC. This encodes CASSRQGGQTQYF.

The genes are TRBV9 and TRBJ1-4; D remains ambiguous. Per germline, CDR1 SGDLS and CDR2 YYNGEE. CDR3 length: 15 amino acids. V lost 4 bases to trimming and J lost 1 base, with 11 bases between them. The CDR3 sequence is CASSSNVGTNEKLFF. In DNA form, the CDR3 reads TGTGCCAGCAGCTCCAACGTAGGAACTAATGAAAAACTGTTTTTT.

CDR3 coding DNA: TGTGCCAGCAGCTTGACAGCTACCCCAACTAATGAAAAACTGTTTTTT. Translated, it gives CASSLTATPTNEKLFF. The chain has TRBV7-2 and TRBJ1-4; tentative D call: TRBD1 (5 bases). With 3 bases removed from V and 0 bases from J, the gap between germline ends came to 11 bases. CDR1 and CDR2 (germline): SGHTA, FQGNSA. The CDR3 totals 16 residues.

The rearrangement uses TRBV4-1 and TRBJ1-2; D is possibly TRBD1 (6 bases). The CDR3 runs 14 residues. From germline, CDR1 is MGHRA and CDR2 YSYEKL. The V end lost 4 bases, the J end lost 7 bases, and 16 bases lay between the germline ends. The CDR3 loop reads CASSPVLKGGGYTF. CDR3 bases: TGCGCCAGCAGCCCGGTCCTCAAGGGGGGTGGCTACACCTTC.

The genes are TRBV6-5 and TRBJ2-7; TRBD2 might be the D (6 bases). Per the germline V gene, CDR1 is MNHEY and CDR2 is SVGAGI. The CDR3 contains 14 residues. Between the trimmed V and J ends, which lost 5 bases and 0 bases, there was a span of 11 bases. The CDR3: CASSGDFFSYEQYF. Written as DNA, the CDR3 is TGTGCCAGCAGTGGGGACTTCTTCTCCTACGAGCAGTACTTC.

J is TRBJ2-7 and V is TRBV7-9; weak D call: TRBD2 (5 bases). The CDR3 extends over 17 amino acids. Looked up from germline, CDR1 is SEHNR and CDR2 is FQNEAQ (reference sequence). V was clipped by 1 base and J by 0 bases, with 16 bases between them. CDR3 DNA: TGTGCCAGCAGCTTAGATGGGATAGCGCCGAGCTCCTACGAGCAGTACTTC. Translating gives CASSLDGIAPSSYEQYF.

This clone was observed many times. The CDR3 loop is CASSPTGGYTDTQYF. The CDR3 DNA follows: TGTGCCAGCAGCCCCACAGGGGGCTACACAGATACGCAGTATTTT. V gene TRBV5-6 combines with J gene TRBJ2-3; TRBD1 matches at 9 bases. Germline V gives CDR1 SGHDT, CDR2 YYEEEE. CDR3 length: 15 residues. The trim removed 4 bases at V and 2 bases at J, leaving 5 bases unmatched.

The rearrangement joins TRBV7-9 to TRBJ2-7; the D gene is possibly TRBD1 (6 bases). Germline V gives CDR1 SEHNR, CDR2 FQNEAQ (reference sequence). The CDR3 has 13 residues. V lost 5 bases, J lost 1 base, and 9 bases lay in between. Written as DNA, the CDR3 is TGTGCCAGCAGCGTGGACAGATCCTACGAGCAGTACTTC. Its protein is CASSVDRSYEQYF.

This clone has just a few counts. This sequence joins TRBV5-1 and TRBJ2-5, with D possibly being TRBD1 or TRBD2 (7 bases each). V was shortened by 7 bases and J by 2 bases, with 21 bases between the two germline ends. From germline, CDR1 is SGHRS and CDR2 YFSETQ. This CDR3 has 16 residues. The CDR3 sequence is CASGRGQPLFQETQYF. The CDR3, as DNA: TGCGCCAGCGGGAGGGGACAGCCTCTATTTCAAGAGACCCAGTACTTC.

The chain links TRBV10-3 to TRBJ2-7; 11 bases align to TRBD2. This CDR3 has 15 amino acids. CDR1 is ENHRY and CDR2 is SYGVKD in the germline V gene. After removal of 11 bases from V and 4 bases from J, the junction contained 13 bases not matched to a gene. CDR3 sequence (DNA): TGTGCCGCCGGGGGAATAGCGGGAGGGAATTACGAGCAGTACTTC. Protein product: CAAGGIAGGNYEQYF.

This clone was detected only a few times. The gene calls are TRBV4-1 and TRBJ2-5, with TRBD1 matching 7 bases. Per germline, CDR1 MGHRA and CDR2 YSYEKL. The J segment lost 2 bases and the V segment lost 3 bases, leaving 3 bases of the junction unmatched. CDR3 length: 14 residues. This CDR3 is CASSQTGIQETQYF. DNA for the CDR3: TGCGCCAGCAGCCAGACAGGGATACAAGAGACCCAGTACTTC.

This clone was counted a single time. This chain links TRBV7-3 with TRBJ2-1; TRBD2 matches at 7 bases. CDR3 length: 15 residues. The germline V gene encodes CDR1 SGHTA and CDR2 FQGTGA. Unmatched junction bases numbered 8, after V lost 5 bases and J lost 4 bases. CDR3 region: CASSTTGGPYNEQFF. CDR3 nucleotides: TGTGCCAGCAGCACGACGGGAGGACCTTACAATGAGCAGTTCTTC.

The J gene is TRBJ1-5, the V gene TRBV29-1, with 7 bases lining up with TRBD1. The CDR3 has 14 amino acids. Unmatched junction bases numbered 7, after V lost 4 bases and J lost 4 bases. CDR1 is SQVTM, CDR2 ANQGSEA, per germline. In DNA form, the CDR3 reads TGCAGCGTTGCAACAGGGGCCCCAAATCAGCCCCAGCATTTT. Its translation is CSVATGAPNQPQHF.

The chain joins TRBV5-1 to TRBJ2-3, with TRBD2 as a possible D gene (6 bases). The germline V gene has CDR1 SGHRS and CDR2 YFSETQ. V lost 8 bases, J lost 2 bases, and 15 bases lay in between. The CDR3 runs 14 residues. CDR3 region: CASKSAGHTDTQYF. The CDR3 DNA is TGCGCCAGTAAGTCGGCGGGGCACACAGATACGCAGTATTTT.

The DNA of the CDR3 is TGTGCCTGGAGTCCTAATCTGCCGCTTACTAACTATGGCTACACCTTC. It is translated as CAWSPNLPLTNYGYTF. The chain has TRBV30 and TRBJ1-2; D ambiguous. This CDR3 has 16 residues. Trimming removed 2 bases at V and 0 bases at J, with 16 bases between. Per the germline V gene, CDR1 is GTSNPN and CDR2 is SVGIG (reference sequence).

The V and J genes are TRBV9 and TRBJ1-6, with 10 bases fitting TRBD1. The CDR3 has 15 amino acids. Germline V gives CDR1 SGDLS, CDR2 YYNGEE. V dropped 7 bases and J dropped 9; count of bases not matched to a gene: 10. CDR3 loop: CASAPRTGGSSPLHF. CDR3 in DNA: TGTGCCAGCGCACCACGGACAGGGGGTTCTTCACCCCTCCACTTT. The variable domain in full, with the rest retrieved from reference TRBV9 and TRBJ1-6, is DSGVTQTPKHLITATGQRVTLRCSPRSGDLSVYWYQQSLDQGLQFLIQYYNGEERAKGNILERFSAQQFPDLHSELNLSSLELGDSALYFCASAPRTGGSSPLHFGNGTRLTVT.

The rearrangement links TRBV18 to TRBJ2-7, with a weak D call TRBD1 (6 bases). The CDR3 runs 16 residues. The germline CDR1 and CDR2 sequences are KGHSH and LQKENI. Trimming pared 0 bases from V and 4 bases from J, leaving 16 bases between. The DNA of the CDR3 is TGTGCCAGCTCACCACCGGCGGCAGGGGTAGCTTACGAGCAGTACTTC. It translates to CASSPPAAGVAYEQYF.

The J gene is TRBJ1-1, the V gene TRBV6-5; TRBD1 matches 8 bases. The CDR3 has 14 residues. V lost 6 bases to trimming and J lost 6 bases; unmatched junction nucleotides: 9. The germline V gene encodes CDR1 MNHEY and CDR2 SVGAGI. CDR3 region: CASSLQGGGAEAFF. Written as DNA, the CDR3 is TGTGCCAGCAGCCTACAGGGGGGAGGCGCTGAAGCTTTCTTT.

This chain joins TRBV30 and TRBJ2-1; 9 bases are shared with TRBD2. Germline trimming cut 4 bases from V and 8 bases from J; bases unmatched to any gene: 12. This CDR3 is built from 15 residues. CDR1 is GTSNPN and CDR2 is SVGIG in the germline V gene (reference sequence). The CDR3 sequence is CAWTKASGMDHEQFF. DNA of the CDR3: TGTGCCTGGACAAAGGCTAGCGGGATGGATCATGAGCAGTTCTTC.

As to this clone: Other DNA sequences in the same sample also yield this CDR3. The rearrangement joins TRBV30 to TRBJ2-7; D is uncertain. This CDR3 has 13 amino acids. V was clipped by 3 bases and J by 0 bases, with 9 bases between them. From germline, CDR1 is GTSNPN and CDR2 SVGIG (reference sequence). CDR3 sequence reads: CAWRQTSSYEQYF. The CDR3 DNA reads as TGTGCCTGGAGACAGACCAGCTCCTACGAGCAGTACTTC.

This chain uses TRBV29-1 with TRBJ1-2; TRBD1 matches at 7 bases. The trim removed 2 bases at V and 7 bases at J, leaving 10 bases unmatched. CDR3 length: 14 amino acids. Germline loops: CDR1 SQVTM, CDR2 ANQGSEA. CDR3 coding DNA: TGCAGCGTTGAAAAAATAGGGGGCACCCGTGGCTACACCTTC. Translation gives CSVEKIGGTRGYTF.

J is TRBJ1-1 and V is TRBV5-1; perhaps TRBD1 as D (6 bases). The V gene lost 1 base and the J gene lost 7 bases, with 8 bases spanning the gap. The germline V gene encodes CDR1 SGHRS and CDR2 YFSETQ. The CDR3 consists of 12 residues. The DNA for the CDR3 is TGCGCCAGCAGCTTGTTCAGGGGTGAAGCTTTCTTT. The encoded protein is CASSLFRGEAFF.

The genes are TRBV9 and TRBJ1-6, with 9 nucleotides matching TRBD1. Germline trimming cut 3 bases from V and 7 bases from J; bases unmatched to any gene: 14. Germline CDR1 SGDLS, CDR2 YYNGEE. The CDR3 has 18 residues. DNA for the CDR3: TGTGCCAGCAGCGCCTCCTCGGGGGGGACAGGGACCAATTCACCCCTCCACTTT. Its protein is CASSASSGGTGTNSPLHF. Together with reference TRBV9 and TRBJ1-6, the CDR3 gives the full variable domain: DSGVTQTPKHLITATGQRVTLRCSPRSGDLSVYWYQQSLDQGLQFLIQYYNGEERAKGNILERFSAQQFPDLHSELNLSSLELGDSALYFCASSASSGGTGTNSPLHFGNGTRLTVT.